This TCR beta chain was retrieved from a study of tumor-infiltrating lymphocytes in primary liver carcinoma. The CDR3 sequence is 15 residues long. The germline gives CDR1 MNHNY, CDR2 SVGAGI (reference sequence). TCR beta cDNA was reverse-transcribed from approximately 0.45 ug of total RNA. The reaction used a constant-region primer and ProtoScript II reverse transcriptase. Three nested multiplex PCR rounds, a slightly modified ARM-PCR, produced the libraries for TCR beta. The study ran its first two PCR rounds for 9 to 10 cycles each, using TRBV1-TRBV30 forward primers and a C-beta reverse primer. TCRdb passed the multiplex PCR reads through MiXCR, listing each CDR3 protein once. This table holds about 320,000 distinct CDR3 sequences, 55% to 65% found once. Details on this clonotype: This clone may be a read error of a much larger clone one base away.

It was unsorted whole blood that yielded blood RNA, and germline DNA was also extracted. This clonotype originated in a man in his forties with primary liver carcinoma and hepatitis B virus infection. J is TRBJ2-7 and V is TRBV6-6; 8 nucleotides line up with TRBD2. Material: peripheral blood. The CDR3 DNA follows: TGTGCCGGCAGATACAGCGGGAGTCTTAATTACGAGCAGTACTTC. Its protein product is CAGRYSGSLNYEQYF.